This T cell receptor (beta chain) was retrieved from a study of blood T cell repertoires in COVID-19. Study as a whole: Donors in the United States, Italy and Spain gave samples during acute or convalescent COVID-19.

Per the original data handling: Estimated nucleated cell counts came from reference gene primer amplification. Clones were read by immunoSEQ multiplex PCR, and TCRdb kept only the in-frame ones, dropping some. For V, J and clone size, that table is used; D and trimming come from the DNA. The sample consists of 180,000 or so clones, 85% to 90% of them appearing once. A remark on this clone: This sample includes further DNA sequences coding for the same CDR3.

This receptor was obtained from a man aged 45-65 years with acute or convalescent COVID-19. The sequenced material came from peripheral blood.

CDR3 sequence reads: CASSEGRVNSPLHF. The CDR3 bases are TGTGCCAGCTCAGAGGGTAGGGTAAATTCACCCCTCCACTTT. This chain joins TRBV2 and TRBJ1-6; D gene unclear. In germline, CDR1 is SNHLY, CDR2 FYNNEI. The CDR3 is 14 residues long. Trimming cost V 8 bases and J 7 bases, with 15 bases left between them. Full variable domain (rest looked up from reference TRBV2 and TRBJ1-6): EPEVTQTPSHQVTQMGQEVILRCVPISNHLYFYWYRQILGQKVEFLVSFYNNEISEKSEIFDDQFSVERPDGSNFTLKIRSTKLEDSAMYFCASSEGRVNSPLHFGNGTRLTVT.